The 3 T cell receptor beta chains in this list originate from one sample, sequenced in a study of metastatic and nonmetastatic thyroid tumors. Until they underwent thyroid surgery, no patient had received any treatment. MiXCR reprocessed the PCR reads for TCRdb. The data show about 20,000 clones, 24% seen once. The sample taken for sequencing was tumor tissue. The receptors come from a female donor with papillary thyroid cancer or a benign thyroid nodule (not recorded which). Some clones in this sample may be carry-over from other donors' samples.

Turning to this clone: No conserved phenylalanine or tryptophan is present at the end of the CDR3, so a read error is the likely explanation. This chain uses TRBV2 with TRBJ1-2; TRBD1 might be the D (6 bases). Germline V lookup: CDR1 SNHLY, CDR2 FYNNEI. The CDR3 covers 15 residues. CDR3 in DNA: TGTGCCAGAAGTGAACCGCGGGGGCCGAACTATGGCTACACCTTA. Encoded protein: CARSEPRGPNYGYTL.

The gene calls are TRBV13 and TRBJ2-5, with D possibly being TRBD1 or TRBD2 (5 bases each). Trimming removed 3 bases from V and 2 bases from J, with 25 bases in between. CDR3 length: 19 amino acids. Germline CDR1 is PRHDT and CDR2 is FYEKMQ (reference sequence). The CDR3 protein is CASSFFGPTVRGAQETQYF. As DNA, the CDR3 is TGTGCCAGCAGCTTTTTTGGGCCGACAGTGAGAGGGGCTCAAGAGACCCAGTACTTC.

This clone has ten or more counts. For the CDR3, the DNA is TGCAGTGCTAGAGACGTGCCCGAAGCTTTCTTT. Translation: CSARDVPEAFF. The V call is TRBV20-1, the J call TRBJ1-1; D remains ambiguous. Germline V CDR1 and CDR2: DFQATT, SNEGSKA (reference sequence). V shed 0 bases and J shed 8 bases, with 7 bases lying between them. CDR3 size: 11 residues.